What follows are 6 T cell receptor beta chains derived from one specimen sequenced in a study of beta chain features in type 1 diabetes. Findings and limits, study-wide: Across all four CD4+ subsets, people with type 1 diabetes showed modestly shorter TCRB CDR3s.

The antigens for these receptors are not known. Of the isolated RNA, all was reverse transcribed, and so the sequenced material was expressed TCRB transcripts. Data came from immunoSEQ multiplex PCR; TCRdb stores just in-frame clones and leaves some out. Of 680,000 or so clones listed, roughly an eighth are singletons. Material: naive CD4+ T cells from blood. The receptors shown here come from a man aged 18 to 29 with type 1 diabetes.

The DNA for the CDR3 is TGTGCCAGCAGCTTGAGACAGGACTATGGCTACACCTTC. Its translation: CASSLRQDYGYTF. The V call is TRBV5-4, the J call TRBJ1-2, with a possible D match to TRBD1 (6 bases). This CDR3 contains 13 residues. CDR1 SGHNT and CDR2 YYREEE come from the germline V gene (reference sequence). Trimming cost V 1 base and J 3 bases, with 7 bases left between them.

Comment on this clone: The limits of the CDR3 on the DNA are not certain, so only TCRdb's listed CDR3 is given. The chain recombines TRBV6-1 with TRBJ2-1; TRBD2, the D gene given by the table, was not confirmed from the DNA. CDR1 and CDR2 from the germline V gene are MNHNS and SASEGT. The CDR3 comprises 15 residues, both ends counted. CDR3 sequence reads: CASSSSGGLYNEQFF.

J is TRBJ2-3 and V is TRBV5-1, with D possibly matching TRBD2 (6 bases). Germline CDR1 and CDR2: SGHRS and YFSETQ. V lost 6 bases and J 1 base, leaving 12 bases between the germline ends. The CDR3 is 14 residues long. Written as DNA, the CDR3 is TGCGCCAGCACAGGCGGGGATGGCACAGATACGCAGTATTTT. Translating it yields CASTGGDGTDTQYF.

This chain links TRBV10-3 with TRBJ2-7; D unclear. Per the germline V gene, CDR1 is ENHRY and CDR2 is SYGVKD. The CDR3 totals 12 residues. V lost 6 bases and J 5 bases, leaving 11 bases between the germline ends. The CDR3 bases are TGTGCCATCAGCCAGACTGAGGACGAGCAGTACTTC. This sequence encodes CAISQTEDEQYF.

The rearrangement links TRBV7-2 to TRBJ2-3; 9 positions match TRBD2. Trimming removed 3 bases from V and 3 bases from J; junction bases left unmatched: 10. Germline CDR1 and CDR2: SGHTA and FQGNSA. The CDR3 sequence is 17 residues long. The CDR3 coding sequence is TGTGCCAGCAGCTTGAGCCCTAGCGGGGTAGGGACAGATACGCAGTATTTT. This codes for CASSLSPSGVGTDTQYF. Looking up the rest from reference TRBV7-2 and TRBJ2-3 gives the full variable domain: GAGVSQSPSNKVTEKGKDVELRCDPISGHTALYWYRQSLGQGLEFLIYFQGNSAPDKSGLPSDRFSAERTGGSVSTLTIQRTQQEDSAVYLCASSLSPSGVGTDTQYFGPGTRLTVL.

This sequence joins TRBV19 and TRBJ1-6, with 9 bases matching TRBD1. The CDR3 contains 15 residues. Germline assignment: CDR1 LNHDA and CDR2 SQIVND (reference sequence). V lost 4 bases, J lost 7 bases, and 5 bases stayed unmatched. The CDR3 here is CASSTGTGLNSPLHF. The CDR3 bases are TGTGCCAGTAGTACCGGGACAGGGTTGAATTCACCCCTCCACTTT.